This entry concerns a single T cell receptor beta chain. Its target is unknown. Losses at the gene ends were 4 bases for V and 4 bases for J; bases not matched to a gene: 10. CDR3 length: 17 residues. CDR1 and CDR2 (germline): LNHDA, SQIVND (reference sequence). The data belong to a study of shared clonotypes between healthy human individuals. Study-level findings and limits: Naive subsets generally exceeded memory subsets in estimated richness. Blood was the sole source, and tissue repertoires probably differ. Clonotype sharing levels among donors were expected to vary with sequencing depth.

All the donors were Caucasian adults who lived in Nashville, Tennessee. This table comes from immunoSEQ multiplex PCR, and its TCRdb copy is limited to in-frame clones, with some not included. The sample consists of a few hundred thousand clones, approximately 65% of them appearing once. This sequence was found in a man aged 30 to 45 in good health. The specimen sequenced was memory CD4+ T cells sorted from blood. Regarding subset: CD45RA-negative fraction. This sequence joins TRBV19 and TRBJ2-1; TRBD2 matches 10 bases. Here the CDR3 reads CASSTPPGLATYNEQFF. Here the CDR3 DNA reads TGTGCCAGTAGTACCCCCCCGGGACTAGCGACTTACAATGAGCAGTTCTTC.